This record concerns one T cell receptor beta chain sequence. Its antigen is still unknown. Healthy adults negative for HIV, lacking recent acute infections or vaccinations, served as donors. The V gene's germline CDR1 is KGHSH and CDR2 LQKENI. Unmatched junction bases numbered 7, after V lost 5 bases and J lost 7 bases. The length of the CDR3 is 14 residues. The sample comes from a study of shared clonotypes between healthy human individuals. The protocol was immunoSEQ multiplex PCR, while the TCRdb copy is restricted to in-frame clones and leaves out a portion. The table has nearly 1 million clones, around 80% seen once; the top ten hold approximately 1.5%. Study-wide results and caveats: Sample collection involved blood only; tissue repertoires are likely different. Shared clonotypes across all four donors exceeded non-shared ones in generation probability.

Sequenced material: memory CD4+ T cells sorted from blood. The subset denotes: CD45RA-negative fraction. This chain joins TRBV18 and TRBJ1-4; 7 nucleotides align to TRBD1. The clonotype comes from a man aged 18-30 years in good health. The CDR3 protein is CASSTQGRGEKLFF. The CDR3 DNA reads TGTGCCAGCTCAACACAGGGGAGAGGTGAAAAACTGTTTTTT.